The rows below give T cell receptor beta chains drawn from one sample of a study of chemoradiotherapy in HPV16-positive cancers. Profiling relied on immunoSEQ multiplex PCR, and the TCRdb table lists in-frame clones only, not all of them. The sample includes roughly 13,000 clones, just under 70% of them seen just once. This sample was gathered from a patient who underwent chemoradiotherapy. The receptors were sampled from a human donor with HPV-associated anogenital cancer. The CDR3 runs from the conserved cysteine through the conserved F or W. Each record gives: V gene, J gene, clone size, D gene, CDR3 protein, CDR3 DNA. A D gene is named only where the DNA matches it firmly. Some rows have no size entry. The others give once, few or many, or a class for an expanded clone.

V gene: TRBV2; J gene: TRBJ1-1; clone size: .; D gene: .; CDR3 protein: CASMGERNTEAFF; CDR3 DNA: TGTGCCAGCATGGGGGAGCGGAACACTGAAGCTTTCTTT
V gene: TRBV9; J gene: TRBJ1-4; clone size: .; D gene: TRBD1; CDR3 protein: CASSVEMLGQGVPATNEKLFF; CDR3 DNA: TGTGCCAGCAGCGTAGAAATGTTAGGACAGGGGGTTCCCGCAACTAATGAAAAACTGTTTTTT
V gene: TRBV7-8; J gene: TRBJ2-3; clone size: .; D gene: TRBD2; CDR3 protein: CASSPKRGGPSDTQYF; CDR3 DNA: TGTGCCAGCAGCCCCAAGCGGGGGGGCCCATCCGATACGCAGTATTTT
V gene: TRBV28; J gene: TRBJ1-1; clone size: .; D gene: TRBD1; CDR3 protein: CASSPFPGQTNTEAFF; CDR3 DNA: TGTGCCAGCAGTCCATTCCCGGGACAGACGAACACTGAAGCTTTCTTT
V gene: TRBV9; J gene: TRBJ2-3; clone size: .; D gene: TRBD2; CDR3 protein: CASSVGSGGTDTQYF; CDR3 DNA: TGTGCCAGCAGCGTAGGGAGCGGGGGCACAGATACGCAGTATTTT
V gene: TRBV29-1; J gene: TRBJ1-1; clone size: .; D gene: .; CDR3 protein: CSVLSGNTEAFF; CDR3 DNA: TGCAGCGTCCTCTCGGGGAACACTGAAGCTTTCTTT
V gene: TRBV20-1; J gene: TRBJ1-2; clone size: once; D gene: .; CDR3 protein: CSGAPGYTF; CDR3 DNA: TGCAGTGGGGCTCCTGGCTACACCTTC
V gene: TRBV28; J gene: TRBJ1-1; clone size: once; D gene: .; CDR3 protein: CASTAARGGGNTEAFF; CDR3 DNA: TGTGCCAGCACCGCGGCCCGAGGTGGGGGAAACACTGAAGCTTTCTTT
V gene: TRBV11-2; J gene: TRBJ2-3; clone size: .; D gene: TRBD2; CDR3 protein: CASSLLGGGVVTDTQYF; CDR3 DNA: TGTGCCAGCAGCTTGTTGGGCGGGGGGGTGGTTACAGATACGCAGTATTTT
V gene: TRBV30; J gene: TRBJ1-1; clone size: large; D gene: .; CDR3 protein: CAWSVGSHTEAFF; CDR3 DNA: TGTGCCTGGAGTGTAGGAAGTCACACTGAAGCTTTCTTT
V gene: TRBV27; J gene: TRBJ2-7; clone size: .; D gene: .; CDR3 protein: CASSLDSTYEQYF; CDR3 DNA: TGTGCCAGCAGTTTAGACAGTACCTACGAGCAGTACTTC
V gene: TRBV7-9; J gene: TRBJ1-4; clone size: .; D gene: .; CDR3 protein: CASSFYRAVNEKLFF; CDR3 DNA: TGTGCCAGCAGCTTTTATCGAGCGGTCAATGAAAAACTGTTTTTT
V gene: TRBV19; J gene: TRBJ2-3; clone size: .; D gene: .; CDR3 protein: CASSKGLAFTDTQYF; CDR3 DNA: TGTGCCAGTAGTAAGGGACTCGCGTTCACAGATACGCAGTATTTT
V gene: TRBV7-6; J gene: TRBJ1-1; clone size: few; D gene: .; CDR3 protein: CASGAGGMNTEAFF; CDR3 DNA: TGTGCCAGCGGGGCGGGGGGCATGAACACTGAAGCTTTCTTT
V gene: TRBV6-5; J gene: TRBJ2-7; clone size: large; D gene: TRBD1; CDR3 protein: CASMDRGPDEQYF; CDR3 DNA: TGTGCCAGCATGGACAGGGGGCCCGACGAGCAGTACTTC
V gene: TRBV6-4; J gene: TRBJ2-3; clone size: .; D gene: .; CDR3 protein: CASSDGGGTDTQYF; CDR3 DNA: TGTGCCAGCAGTGACGGCGGGGGCACAGATACGCAGTATTTT
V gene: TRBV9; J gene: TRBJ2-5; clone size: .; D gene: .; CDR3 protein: CASSVRGQQETQYF; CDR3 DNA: TGTGCCAGCAGCGTACGAGGTCAGCAAGAGACCCAGTACTTC
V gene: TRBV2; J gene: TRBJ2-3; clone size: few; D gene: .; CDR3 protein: CASKSTADTQYF; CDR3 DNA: TGTGCCAGCAAGTCCACGGCAGATACGCAGTATTTT
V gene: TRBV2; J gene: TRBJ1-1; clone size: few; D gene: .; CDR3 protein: CASSDHRDTEAFF; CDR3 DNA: TGTGCCAGCAGTGATCATAGGGACACTGAAGCTTTCTTT
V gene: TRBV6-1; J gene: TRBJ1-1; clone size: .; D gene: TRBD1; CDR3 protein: CASSRTGGAEAFF; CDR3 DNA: TGTGCCAGCAGCAGGACAGGGGGCGCTGAAGCTTTCTTT
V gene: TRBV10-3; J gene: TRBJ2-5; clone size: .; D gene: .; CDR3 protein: CAINRGSQETQYF; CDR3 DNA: TGTGCCATCAATAGGGGTAGTCAAGAGACCCAGTACTTC
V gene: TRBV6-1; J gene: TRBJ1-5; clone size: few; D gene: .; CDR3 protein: CASDPGTYSNQPQHF; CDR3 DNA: TGTGCCAGTGATCCGGGGACCTATAGCAATCAGCCCCAGCATTTT
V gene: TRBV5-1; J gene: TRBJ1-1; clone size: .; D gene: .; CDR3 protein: CASKEEGPTEAFF; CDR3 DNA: TGCGCCAGCAAAGAGGAAGGGCCCACTGAAGCTTTCTTT
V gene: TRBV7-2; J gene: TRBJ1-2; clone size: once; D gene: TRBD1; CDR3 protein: CASSLPQGVRNGYTF; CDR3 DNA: TGTGCCAGCAGCCTACCACAGGGGGTCAGGAATGGCTACACCTTC
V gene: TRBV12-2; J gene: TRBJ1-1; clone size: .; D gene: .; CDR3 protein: CASRLDRAGTEAFF; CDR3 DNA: TGTGCAAGTCGCTTAGATAGGGCGGGCACTGAAGCTTTCTTT
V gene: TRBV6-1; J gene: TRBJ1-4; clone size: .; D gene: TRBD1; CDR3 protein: CASDRGQRNEKLFF; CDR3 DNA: TGTGCCAGCGACAGGGGGCAGAGGAATGAAAAACTGTTTTTT
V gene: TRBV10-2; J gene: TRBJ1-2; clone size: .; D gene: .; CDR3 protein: CASSPFQGSGYGYTF; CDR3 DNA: TGCGCCAGCAGCCCATTTCAGGGTTCGGGCTATGGCTACACCTTC
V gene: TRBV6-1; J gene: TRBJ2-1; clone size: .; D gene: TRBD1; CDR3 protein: CASSEQGALGNEQFF; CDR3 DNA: TGTGCCAGCAGTGAACAGGGGGCGCTGGGCAATGAGCAGTTCTTC
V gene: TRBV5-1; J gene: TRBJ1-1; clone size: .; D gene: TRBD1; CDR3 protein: CASSVQTGAAATEAFF; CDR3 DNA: TGCGCCAGCAGCGTACAAACAGGGGCCGCGGCCACTGAAGCTTTCTTT
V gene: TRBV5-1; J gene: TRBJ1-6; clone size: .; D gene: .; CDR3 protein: CASSVSYNSPLHF; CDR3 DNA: TGCGCCAGCAGCGTCTCCTATAATTCACCCCTCCACTTT
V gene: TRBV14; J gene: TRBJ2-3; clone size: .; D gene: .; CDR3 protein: CASRGQRSSTDTQYF; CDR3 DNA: TGTGCCAGCAGGGGACAAAGATCTAGCACAGATACGCAGTATTTT
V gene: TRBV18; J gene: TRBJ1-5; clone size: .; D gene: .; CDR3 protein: CASSPQGGRQPQHF; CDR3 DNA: TGTGCCAGCTCACCACAGGGGGGGCGTCAGCCCCAGCATTTT
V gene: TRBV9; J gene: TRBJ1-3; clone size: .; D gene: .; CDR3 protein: CASSPQGIAGNTIYF; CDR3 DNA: TGTGCCAGCAGCCCGCAGGGGATCGCTGGAAACACCATATATTTT
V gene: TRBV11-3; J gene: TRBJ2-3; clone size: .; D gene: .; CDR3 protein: CASSLVEDTQYF; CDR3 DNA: TGTGCCAGCAGCTTAGTGGAAGATACGCAGTATTTT
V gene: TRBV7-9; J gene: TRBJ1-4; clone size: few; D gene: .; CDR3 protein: CASSLGRPYFATNEKLFF; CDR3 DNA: TGTGCCAGCAGCTTAGGTCGGCCTTACTTTGCAACTAATGAAAAACTGTTTTTT
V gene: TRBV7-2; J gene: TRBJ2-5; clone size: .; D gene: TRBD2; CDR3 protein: CASSLAGGGVRETQYF; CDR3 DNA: TGTGCCAGCAGCTTAGCGGGGGGAGGGGTTCGAGAGACCCAGTACTTC
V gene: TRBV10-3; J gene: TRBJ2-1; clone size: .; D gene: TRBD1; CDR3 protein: CACGTEDYNEQFF; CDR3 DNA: TGTGCCTGTGGGACAGAAGACTACAATGAGCAGTTCTTC
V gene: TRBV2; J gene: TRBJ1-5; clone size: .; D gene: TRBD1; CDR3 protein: CASSGQGGSNQPQHF; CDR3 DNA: TGTGCCAGCAGCGGACAGGGAGGAAGCAATCAGCCCCAGCATTTT
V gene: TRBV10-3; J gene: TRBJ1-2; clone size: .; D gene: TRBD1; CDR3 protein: CAISESGTGGYGYTF; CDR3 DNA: TGTGCCATCAGTGAGTCGGGGACAGGGGGCTATGGCTACACCTTC
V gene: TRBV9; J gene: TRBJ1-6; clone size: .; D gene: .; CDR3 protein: CASSGLDRKNNSPLHF; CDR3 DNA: TGTGCCAGCAGCGGACTGGACAGAAAGAATAATTCACCCCTCCACTTT
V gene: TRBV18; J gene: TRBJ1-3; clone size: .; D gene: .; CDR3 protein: CASSQGPSGNTIYF; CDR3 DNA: TGTGCCAGCTCACAGGGACCCTCTGGAAACACCATATATTTT
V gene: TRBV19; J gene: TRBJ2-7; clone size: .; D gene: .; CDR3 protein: CASSRDGAYEQYF; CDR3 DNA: TGTGCCAGTAGTCGCGACGGAGCCTACGAGCAGTACTTC
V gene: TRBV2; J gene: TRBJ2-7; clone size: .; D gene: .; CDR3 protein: CASTGAYEQYF; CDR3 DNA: TGTGCCAGTACGGGGGCCTACGAGCAGTACTTC
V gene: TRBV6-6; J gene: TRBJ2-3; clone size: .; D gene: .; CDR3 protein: CASSKNRADTQYF; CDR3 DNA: TGTGCCAGCAGTAAAAACCGGGCAGATACGCAGTATTTT